Below are 20 T cell receptor beta chains sequenced from a single sample in a study of cytomegalovirus exposure and HLA in healthy donors. The PCR was carried out with 60 Vbeta primers and 13 Jbeta primers. Using immunoSEQ multiplex PCR, the repertoire was profiled, and TCRdb retains in-frame clones only, with some absent. The sample has about 110,000 clones, 65% to 80% seen once. Source material: PBMCs. The receptors come from a male donor in good health and CMV-seropositive.

This clone was found once. The chain is built from TRBV7-2 and TRBJ2-2; the D gene is possibly TRBD2 (7 bases). Deletions cut 5 bases from V and 0 bases from J, with 13 bases between. Germline lookup yields CDR1 SGHTA and CDR2 FQGNSA. CDR3 size: 16 residues. CDR3: CASSRSGGANTGELFF. CDR3 in DNA: TGTGCCAGCAGCCGATCGGGGGGCGCGAACACCGGGGAGCTGTTTTTT.

The V call is TRBV6-1, the J call TRBJ1-5; 9 bases are shared with TRBD1. V shed 3 bases and J 7 bases; nucleotides not matched to a gene: 4. There are 14 residues in the CDR3. From germline, CDR1 is MNHNS and CDR2 SASEGT. As DNA, the CDR3 is TGTGCCAGCAGTGATACAGGGGGCGCACAGCCCCAGCATTTT. It is translated as CASSDTGGAQPQHF.

This chain joins TRBV29-1 and TRBJ2-1, with D possibly being TRBD2 (5 bases). Germline V gene data show CDR1 as SQVTM and CDR2 as ANQGSEA. With 7 bases removed from V and 9 bases from J, the gap between germline ends came to 22 bases. The CDR3 runs 14 residues. The CDR3 here is CSGRLRTVGSEQFF. CDR3 DNA sequence: TGCAGCGGCCGACTAAGGACTGTTGGAAGTGAGCAGTTCTTC.

This clone appeared a single time. The gene calls are TRBV7-3 and TRBJ2-1; 9 bases map to TRBD2. CDR1 and CDR2 from the germline V gene are SGHTA and FQGTGA. The ends lost 4 bases at V and 1 base at J; junction bases unmatched: 2. There are 15 residues in the CDR3. The CDR3 reads CASSYSGGSYNEQFF. CDR3 nucleotides: TGTGCCAGCAGCTATAGCGGGGGATCCTACAATGAGCAGTTCTTC.

As DNA, the CDR3 is TGCGCCAGCAGCGCCGGGGACAGGGGAATTGATGGCTACACCTTC. Protein: CASSAGDRGIDGYTF. This chain joins TRBV5-1 and TRBJ1-2, with 10 bases lining up with TRBD1. CDR3 length: 15 residues. Germline assignment: CDR1 SGHRS and CDR2 YFSETQ. V lost 4 bases, J lost 6 bases, and 9 bases stayed unmatched.

This chain connects TRBV5-6 to TRBJ2-5; D might be TRBD2 (6 bases). Germline V gene lookup returns CDR1 SGHDT and CDR2 YYEEEE. V lost 2 bases and J lost 5, with 13 bases in between. This CDR3 is built from 14 residues. DNA for the CDR3: TGTGCCAGCAGCTTCGGGGGAAGAGGGGAGACCCAGTACTTC. Its translation: CASSFGGRGETQYF.

This chain uses TRBV9 with TRBJ2-7, with TRBD1 matching 8 bases. V trimming: 4 bases; J trimming: 5 bases; junction bases outside the gene matches: 5. Germline loops: CDR1 SGDLS, CDR2 YYNGEE. This CDR3 spans 13 amino acids. The CDR3 sequence is CASSTTTGDEQYF. CDR3 sequence (DNA): TGTGCCAGCAGCACTACGACAGGGGACGAGCAGTACTTC.

This chain uses TRBV7-9 with TRBJ1-3; 9 nucleotides agree with TRBD1. This CDR3 has 15 residues. Trimming cost V 5 bases and J 5 bases; bases outside gene matches: 7. The germline V gene has CDR1 SEHNR and CDR2 FQNEAQ (reference sequence). The CDR3 nucleotides are TGTGCCAGCAGCCCGGGACAGGGTTGGAGAAACACCATATATTTT. This codes for CASSPGQGWRNTIYF.

The rearrangement uses TRBV18 and TRBJ2-7; TRBD2 matches at 7 bases. The junction had 3 bases not matched to a gene; V was cut back by 3 bases and J by 1 base. CDR1 and CDR2 from the germline V gene are KGHSH and LQKENI. CDR3 length: 14 residues. The CDR3 reads CASSPTSRSYEQYF. The DNA of the CDR3 is TGTGCCAGCTCACCGACTAGCAGATCCTACGAGCAGTACTTC.

The V and J genes are TRBV5-4 and TRBJ1-4; D is unclear. This CDR3 is 15 amino acids long. Germline V gives CDR1 SGHNT, CDR2 YYREEE (reference sequence). Trimming stripped 0 bases from V and 0 bases from J, with 6 bases between. The CDR3: CASSLGPATNEKLFF. CDR3 coding DNA: TGTGCCAGCAGCTTGGGTCCCGCAACTAATGAAAAACTGTTTTTT.

A few counts support this clone. This chain links TRBV4-2 with TRBJ2-1, with TRBD2 matching 8 bases. CDR1 and CDR2 from the germline V gene are LGHNA and YNFKEQ. This CDR3 is 15 amino acids long. Trimming took 0 bases from V and 8 from J; bases not matched to a gene: 6. CDR3 sequence (DNA): TGTGCCAGCAGCCAAGATGGGCGGGAGGTCGATGAGCAGTTCTTC. Translated: CASSQDGREVDEQFF.

The chain carries TRBV7-9 and TRBJ2-2; 11 bases are a match to TRBD1. The CDR3 has 17 residues. CDR1 is SEHNR, CDR2 FQNEAQ, per germline (reference sequence). V trimming: 5 bases; J trimming: 2 bases; junction bases outside the gene matches: 7. The CDR3 DNA reads as TGTGCCAGCAGCCCATGGGACAGGGGGATTAACACCGGGGAGCTGTTTTTT. This gives the protein CASSPWDRGINTGELFF.

This chain joins TRBV27 and TRBJ2-7; 13 bases are a match to TRBD2. V trimming: 5 bases; J trimming: 6 bases; junction bases outside the gene matches: 7. Germline V CDR1 and CDR2: MNHEY, SMNVEV (reference sequence). The CDR3 spans 15 residues. The CDR3 DNA follows: TGTGCCAGCAGTCCCACTAGCGGGAGGGCCCGCGAGCAGTACTTC. Encoded protein: CASSPTSGRAREQYF.

This clone has just a few counts. The rearrangement links TRBV4-3 to TRBJ1-1; D remains unclear. Germline CDR1 is LGHNA and CDR2 is YSLEER. V shed 0 bases and J shed 2 bases, with 10 bases lying between them. The CDR3 consists of 15 residues. The CDR3 nucleotides read TGCGCCAGCAGCCAAGATCTAGGCGGAAACACTGAAGCTTTCTTT. It translates to CASSQDLGGNTEAFF.

The chain is built from TRBV29-1 and TRBJ1-1, with 11 bases aligning to TRBD1. The CDR3 totals 16 residues. J lost 4 bases, V lost 4 bases, and 11 bases had no gene match. CDR1 and CDR2 (germline): SQVTM, ANQGSEA. This CDR3 is CSVVSGQGVFGTEAFF. CDR3 coding DNA: TGCAGCGTTGTTTCGGGACAGGGGGTTTTCGGCACTGAAGCTTTCTTT.

The genes are TRBV4-3 and TRBJ2-3, with 11 bases lining up with TRBD2. The CDR3 length is 16 residues. Germline V lookup: CDR1 LGHNA, CDR2 YSLEER. With 0 bases clipped from V and 8 bases from J, the junction kept 7 bases outside the gene matches. The CDR3 region has the DNA TGCGCCAGCAGCCAAGAGACTAGCGGGGCCGGGGGTACGCAGTATTTT. Its translation is CASSQETSGAGGTQYF.

The chain links TRBV4-1 to TRBJ1-5; the match to TRBD1 covers 11 bases. V lost 0 bases to trimming and J lost 3 bases; unmatched junction nucleotides: 4. Germline V gene data show CDR1 as MGHRA and CDR2 as YSYEKL. The length of the CDR3 is 17 residues. The CDR3 region is CASSQDRDRGINQPQHF. The CDR3 DNA sequence: TGCGCCAGCAGCCAAGATCGGGACAGGGGGATCAATCAGCCCCAGCATTTT.

V usage is TRBV7-9 and J usage is TRBJ2-7; 10 bases are a match to TRBD1. The V gene's germline CDR1 is SEHNR and CDR2 FQNEAQ (reference sequence). The V and J ends lost 4 bases and 0 bases, in that order; junction bases with no gene match: 9. This CDR3 is 17 amino acids long. The CDR3 region has the DNA TGTGCCAGCAGCTACCGGGGACAGGGGCAGAGCTCCTACGAGCAGTACTTC. Protein: CASSYRGQGQSSYEQYF.

The gene calls are TRBV7-9 and TRBJ2-2; D is possibly TRBD2 (6 bases). Germline V gene lookup returns CDR1 SEHNR and CDR2 FQNEAQ (reference sequence). V gave up 8 bases and J gave up 5 bases, with 21 bases separating them. The CDR3 contains 16 residues. The CDR3 nucleotides are TGTGCCAGCGCCCCAGGCGGGGTAGGGAAAACCGGGGAGCTGTTTTTT. It is translated as CASAPGGVGKTGELFF.

This clone was seen more than once but under ten times. The chain uses TRBV6-1 and TRBJ2-7; 10 bases match TRBD2. Germline V lookup: CDR1 MNHNS, CDR2 SASEGT. The CDR3 runs 18 residues. After removal of 2 bases from V and 4 bases from J, the junction contained 14 bases not matched to a gene. CDR3 bases: TGTGCCAGCAGTGAAAACGTCGGTGCTAGCGGGGGTATGTACGAGCAGTACTTC. It codes for CASSENVGASGGMYEQYF.